A single sample is the source of the 9 T cell receptor beta chains below, sequenced in a study of shared clonotypes between healthy human individuals (dated by TCRdb to about 2020). Library generation was performed with the immunoSEQ multiplex PCR assay. Not all clones reach the TCRdb copy of this immuneACCESS table, which keeps in-frame sequences only. Checked studies attribute under half of the gap to unresolved V genes and leave the rest unexplained. Present in this sample are about 1 million clones, about 77% of which were seen just once. The ten largest clonotypes hold over 1.3% of the sample. The sample comprised memory CD4+ T cells sorted from blood. The cell subset or site label, read with the paper, signifies: CD45RA-negative fraction. The receptors were gathered from a man younger than 30 in good health.

This clone was seen a single time. The CDR3 is CASSIVRTDSNQPQHF. In DNA form, the CDR3 reads TGTGCCAGTAGTATAGTTAGGACAGATAGCAATCAGCCCCAGCATTTT. The genes are TRBV19 and TRBJ1-5; perhaps TRBD1 as D (6 bases). Germline V gives CDR1 LNHDA, CDR2 SQIVND (reference sequence). V was trimmed by 1 base and J by 0 bases, leaving 10 bases between them. The CDR3 is made up of 16 amino acids.

As regards this clone: Other DNA sequences in this specimen translate into the identical CDR3. This chain joins TRBV5-1 and TRBJ2-2; perhaps TRBD2 as D (5 bases). Trimming shortened V by 0 bases and J by 3 bases, and 9 bases separated the two germline ends. CDR3 length equals 15 residues. The germline V gene encodes CDR1 SGHRS and CDR2 YFSETQ. The CDR3 spells CASSLVGSDTGELFF. The CDR3 nucleotides are TGCGCCAGCAGCTTGGTGGGGAGCGACACCGGGGAGCTGTTTTTT.

This chain uses TRBV21-1 with TRBJ1-5. TRBV21-1 is noted as a pseudogene. This CDR3 has 10 residues. The CDR3 protein is CASTPQPQHF. The CDR3 DNA follows: TGTGCCAGCACCCCGCAGCCCCAGCATTTT.

CDR3 amino acids: CASSPRKGGEQYF. Here the CDR3 DNA reads TGTGCCAGCTCACCCCGGAAGGGAGGCGAGCAGTACTTC. The chain combines TRBV18 with TRBJ2-7, with D perhaps matching TRBD2 (6 bases). CDR3 size: 13 residues. Per the germline V gene, CDR1 is KGHSH and CDR2 is LQKENI. Trimming took off 3 bases at V and 6 bases at J, with 12 bases between the two ends.

The chain combines TRBV5-4 with TRBJ2-7, with 11 bases identical to TRBD2. J was trimmed by 1 base and V by 4 bases; bases with no gene match: 4. Germline-derived CDR1 and CDR2 are SGHNT and YYREEE (reference sequence). The CDR3 has 15 residues. CDR3 sequence: CASSVGLADSYEQYF. The CDR3 region has the DNA TGTGCCAGCAGCGTGGGACTAGCGGATTCCTACGAGCAGTACTTC.

The chain combines TRBV5-1 with TRBJ2-7; TRBD1 aligns across 7 bases. Germline V lookup: CDR1 SGHRS, CDR2 YFSETQ. J gave up 0 bases and V 3 bases, and 6 bases lay outside the gene matches. The CDR3 totals 15 residues. The CDR3 DNA sequence: TGCGCCAGCAGCTCAGGACAGGTTAGCTCCTACGAGCAGTACTTC. Translating gives CASSSGQVSSYEQYF.

CDR3 region: CASSTGTPSYEQYF. CDR3 DNA sequence: TGTGCCAGCAGCACGGGGACACCTTCCTACGAGCAGTACTTC. This chain links TRBV7-2 with TRBJ2-7, with D possibly TRBD1 on 6 matching bases. Trimming took 5 bases from V and 1 from J, leaving 12 bases between them. The CDR3 has 14 residues. Germline V gives CDR1 SGHTA, CDR2 FQGNSA.

The chain carries TRBV5-1 and TRBJ1-5; 10 bases align to TRBD1. There are 14 residues in the CDR3. Losses at the gene ends were 3 bases for V and 5 bases for J; bases not matched to a gene: 2. The germline V gene has CDR1 SGHRS and CDR2 YFSETQ. CDR3 DNA sequence: TGCGCCAGCAGCTCGACAGGGGGCGATCAGCCCCAGCATTTT. It translates to CASSSTGGDQPQHF.

The V call is TRBV10-3, the J call TRBJ2-1; D not resolved. With 3 bases removed from V and 6 bases from J, the gap between germline ends came to 12 bases. CDR3 length: 14 amino acids. Germline V gene data show CDR1 as ENHRY and CDR2 as SYGVKD. The CDR3 is CAISDPVRGNEQFF. In DNA, the CDR3 is TGTGCCATCAGTGATCCCGTGAGAGGCAATGAGCAGTTCTTC.